Reported below is one T cell receptor beta chain. The junction had 15 bases not matched to a gene; V was cut back by 0 bases and J by 6 bases. The CDR3 sequence is 18 residues long. The germline CDR1 and CDR2 sequences are MRHNA and SNTAGT. The data are from a study of brain T cells in children with intractable seizures. Produced via immunoSEQ multiplex PCR; TCRdb's table is partial and in-frame only. The sample includes about 80,000 clones, 91% seen only once; the top ten take 24%. The chain employs TRBV6-4 and TRBJ2-7, with 9 bases that match TRBD2. The sequencing used peripheral blood, collected at surgery. The sequence was obtained from a girl aged 2-15 years with Rasmussen encephalitis and intractable seizures. The CDR3 is CASSDSSLAGTSRVEQYF. The CDR3 DNA follows: TGTGCCAGCAGTGACTCGAGTCTAGCGGGGACCTCTAGGGTCGAGCAGTACTTC.